What follows are 11 T cell receptor beta chains derived from one specimen sequenced in a study of regulatory T cells. Study-wide results and caveats: Hydrophobic residues at CDR3 positions 6 and 7 were enriched in conventional CD4+ T cells of CD3G-deficient patients.

The PCR used 52 TRBV and 13 TRBJ primers. Assay: immunoSEQ multiplex PCR; the TCRdb copy retains only in-frame clones and omits some. Here the sample spans approximately 40,000 clones, about 91% being singletons. For these receptors, no antigen is known. Sequenced input: conventional CD4+ T cells sorted from blood. These TCRs come from a person aged 18-30 years with CD3G deficiency.

The chain has TRBV28 and TRBJ2-7; D is unresolved. Germline CDR1 MDHEN, CDR2 SYDVKM. The CDR3 contains 13 residues. V lost 5 bases and J lost 0, with 8 bases in between. The CDR3 coding sequence is TGTGCCAGCAGTCTTGGCAACTCCTACGAGCAGTACTTC. Its protein is CASSLGNSYEQYF.

This clone is a singleton in its sample. The gene calls are TRBV28 and TRBJ2-7; a possible D gene is TRBD1 (6 bases). V was trimmed by 2 bases and J by 0 bases, leaving 11 bases between them. CDR1 and CDR2 (germline): MDHEN, SYDVKM. The CDR3 totals 15 residues. The CDR3 DNA is TGTGCCAGCAGTTTAACCGGGACATACTCCTACGAGCAGTACTTC. Protein sequence: CASSLTGTYSYEQYF.

This sequence joins TRBV5-1 and TRBJ2-4, with D perhaps being TRBD1 or TRBD2 (6 bases each). The CDR3 runs 14 residues. Germline loops: CDR1 SGHRS, CDR2 YFSETQ. The ends were cut back, 0 bases at V and 8 bases at J, with 12 bases in the middle. CDR3 bases: TGCGCCAGCAGCTTGGACGGGGGCGGGGACATTCAGTACTTC. Translating it yields CASSLDGGGDIQYF. Full variable domain (outside the CDR3, taken from reference TRBV5-1 and TRBJ2-4): KAGVTQTPRYLIKTRGQQVTLSCSPISGHRSVSWYQQTPGQGLQFLFEYFSETQRNKGNFPGRFSGRQFSNSRSEMNVSTLELGDSALYLCASSLDGGGDIQYFGAGTRLSVL.

The rearrangement joins TRBV28 to TRBJ2-3; the match to TRBD1 covers 7 bases. Per the germline V gene, CDR1 is MDHEN and CDR2 is SYDVKM. J lost 2 bases, V lost 5 bases, and 10 bases had no gene match. CDR3 length: 16 residues. CDR3 loop: CASSPLQGIATDTQYF. CDR3 sequence (DNA): TGTGCCAGCAGTCCGTTACAGGGGATTGCCACAGATACGCAGTATTTT.

The DNA of the CDR3 is TGTGCCAGCAGGGATGGAGCTGCGAACACCGGGGAGCTGTTTTTT. Residues: CASRDGAANTGELFF. This sequence joins TRBV6-1 and TRBJ2-2; D gene ambiguous. Germline V lookup: CDR1 MNHNS, CDR2 SASEGT. V was clipped by 6 bases and J by 0 bases, with 11 bases between them. The CDR3 runs to 15 residues.

This clone was recorded only once. In nucleotides, the CDR3 is TGTGCCAGCTCACCAAAAAGCGGGAGGCTGTACAATGAGCAGTTCTTC. Its translation: CASSPKSGRLYNEQFF. V gene TRBV18 combines with J gene TRBJ2-1; 9 nucleotides agree with TRBD2. The V and J ends lost 2 bases and 4 bases, in that order; junction bases with no gene match: 6. The germline gives CDR1 KGHSH, CDR2 LQKENI. The CDR3 covers 16 residues.

The chain has TRBV29-1 and TRBJ1-6; D call uncertain. CDR1 and CDR2 (germline): SQVTM, ANQGSEA. There are 13 residues in the CDR3. V lost 3 bases to trimming and J lost 9 bases, with 12 bases between them. In DNA form, the CDR3 reads TGCAGCGTTGAGCGGCTATTTGGTTCACCCCTCCACTTT. Translation gives CSVERLFGSPLHF.

The V gene is TRBV6-1, the J gene TRBJ2-6; no clear D gene. CDR1 is MNHNS and CDR2 is SASEGT in the germline V gene. The V end lost 6 bases, the J end lost 0 bases, and 3 bases lay between the germline ends. There are 13 residues in the CDR3. The CDR3 nucleotides read TGTGCCAGCAGACCCTCTGGGGCCAACGTCCTGACTTTC. It is translated as CASRPSGANVLTF.

The chain combines TRBV28 with TRBJ2-7; TRBD2 matches 11 bases. CDR3 length equals 16 residues. The V gene end was trimmed by 4 bases and the J gene end by 1 base; junction bases not matched to a gene: 6. The V gene's germline CDR1 is MDHEN and CDR2 SYDVKM. For the CDR3, the DNA is TGTGCCAGCAGTTCTACCCGACTAGCGGGATCCTACGAGCAGTACTTC. Protein sequence: CASSSTRLAGSYEQYF.

The chain couples TRBV5-1 to TRBJ2-2; TRBD1 might be the D (6 bases). CDR1 is SGHRS and CDR2 is YFSETQ in the germline V gene. This CDR3 contains 13 residues. V lost 4 bases and J lost 8, with 12 bases in between. CDR3 sequence (DNA): TGCGCCAGCAGCATTGGCGACAGGGGGGAGCTGTTTTTT. Amino acid sequence: CASSIGDRGELFF.

This clone showed up just once. The J gene is TRBJ2-3, the V gene TRBV21-1; the D segment call TRBD2 is taken from the table without a DNA check. TRBV21-1 is termed a pseudogene. This CDR3 is built from 18 residues. The CDR3 nucleotides read TGTGCCAGCAGCAAAGAAGGCTGGGGGGGACACGACACAGATACGCAGTATTTT. It encodes CASSKEGWGGHDTDTQYF.